A single sample is the source of the 11 T cell receptor beta chains below, sequenced in a study of CD4 T cells in relation to SARS-CoV-2 and coronaviruses. CD4+ T cells from unexposed donors were obtained before the COVID-19 pandemic (2011-2018). The cells were cultured for about 10 days before CD4+ T cells were isolated. Generated by immunoSEQ multiplex PCR, the TCRdb table keeps only in-frame clones and is missing some. The sample records about 20,000 clones, around three quarters being singletons. The antigens these receptors bind are not known. The sample consisted of CD4+ T cells from PBMCs, cultured in vitro. These TCRs come from a human donor in good health.

The chain has TRBV6-4 and TRBJ2-2; D remains ambiguous. Trimming cost V 5 bases and J 5 bases, with 12 bases left between them. The CDR3 totals 14 residues. Germline values: CDR1 MRHNA, CDR2 SNTAGT. The CDR3 is CASSPLVSTGELFF. The CDR3 DNA follows: TGTGCCAGCAGTCCCCTGGTGTCTACCGGGGAGCTGTTTTTT.

The chain combines TRBV30 with TRBJ2-2, with D perhaps TRBD1 (5 bases). Germline values: CDR1 GTSNPN, CDR2 SVGIG (reference sequence). CDR3 size: 13 residues. The germline V and J ends were trimmed by 1 base and 3 bases, with 6 bases remaining between them. In nucleotides, the CDR3 is TGTGCCTGGAGTGCAGGGTACACCGGGGAGCTGTTTTTT. Translating it yields CAWSAGYTGELFF.

The chain uses TRBV7-3 and TRBJ2-4; 9 nucleotides match TRBD2. CDR3 length equals 15 residues. Germline V lookup: CDR1 SGHTA, CDR2 FQGTGA. Germline trimming cut 2 bases from V and 9 bases from J; bases unmatched to any gene: 8. The CDR3 sequence: CASSLAGGQMGIQYF. The CDR3 DNA sequence: TGTGCCAGCAGCTTAGCGGGAGGGCAAATGGGCATTCAGTACTTC.

This rearrangement joins TRBV9 to TRBJ1-3; D not certain. Germline CDR1 reads SGDLS; CDR2 reads YYNGEE. The CDR3 sequence is 16 residues long. The V and J ends lost 0 bases and 0 bases respectively, with 10 bases between them. DNA for the CDR3: TGTGCCAGCAGCGTAGGTGCCATCCACTCTGGAAACACCATATATTTT. Its translation is CASSVGAIHSGNTIYF.

The chain combines TRBV28 with TRBJ1-2; D remains unclear. V shed 2 bases and J shed 8 bases, with 9 bases lying between them. The V gene's germline CDR1 is MDHEN and CDR2 SYDVKM. The CDR3 sequence is 12 residues long. The CDR3 region has the DNA TGTGCCAGCAGTTTAGGGTCTCTAGGCTACACCTTC. This codes for CASSLGSLGYTF.

V gene TRBV7-9 combines with J gene TRBJ1-4; D possibly corresponds to TRBD1 (6 bases). V was shortened by 7 bases and J by 8 bases, with 14 bases between the two germline ends. In germline, CDR1 is SEHNR, CDR2 FQNEAQ (reference sequence). The CDR3 extends over 13 amino acids. Written as DNA, the CDR3 is TGTGCCAGCAACGCACAGGGACACGAAAAACTGTTTTTT. This gives the protein CASNAQGHEKLFF. The whole variable domain, filled in from reference TRBV7-9 and TRBJ1-4, reads DTGVSQNPRHKITKRGQNVTFRCDPISEHNRLYWYRQTLGQGPEFLTYFQNEAQLEKSRLLSDRFSAERPKGSFSTLEIQRTEQGDSAMYLCASNAQGHEKLFFGSGTQLSVL.

This chain links TRBV30 with TRBJ2-7; D gene ambiguous. The CDR3 is 12 residues long. CDR1 GTSNPN and CDR2 SVGIG come from the germline V gene (reference sequence). Deletions cut 3 bases from V and 0 bases from J, with 6 bases between. DNA for the CDR3: TGTGCCTGGAGAGGAAGCTCCTACGAGCAGTACTTC. Its protein is CAWRGSSYEQYF.

J is TRBJ1-4 and V is TRBV7-9; perhaps TRBD1 as D (5 bases). CDR1 is SEHNR and CDR2 is FQNEAQ in the germline V gene (reference sequence). Trimming cost V 2 bases and J 7 bases, with 11 bases left between them. There are 14 residues in the CDR3. CDR3 protein: CASSLRLGTEKLFF. CDR3 sequence (DNA): TGTGCCAGCAGCTTACGTTTGGGGACTGAAAAACTGTTTTTT.

J is TRBJ2-5 and V is TRBV5-1; no definite D call. The CDR3 extends over 13 amino acids. V was shortened by 0 bases and J by 1 base, with 4 bases between the two germline ends. The germline V gene encodes CDR1 SGHRS and CDR2 YFSETQ. CDR3 amino acids: CASSLGGQETQYF. As DNA, the CDR3 is TGCGCCAGCAGCTTGGGGGGCCAAGAGACCCAGTACTTC.

The gene calls are TRBV25-1 and TRBJ1-5; 8 bases are a match to TRBD1. This CDR3 has 17 residues. Germline V lookup: CDR1 MGHDK, CDR2 SYGVNS. The V gene end was trimmed by 4 bases and the J gene end by 0 bases; junction bases not matched to a gene: 8. The CDR3 DNA sequence: TGTGCCAGCAGTGGGGAGGACAGGGCCTATAGCAATCAGCCCCAGCATTTT. As protein: CASSGEDRAYSNQPQHF. The full variable domain, completed using reference TRBV25-1 and TRBJ1-5, is EADIYQTPRYLVIGTGKKITLECSQTMGHDKMYWYQQDPGMELHLIHYSYGVNSTEKGDLSSESTVSRIRTEHFPLTLESARPSHTSQYLCASSGEDRAYSNQPQHFGDGTRLSIL.

V is TRBV27 and J is TRBJ2-3, with D perhaps being TRBD1 or TRBD2 (6 bases each). From germline, CDR1 is MNHEY and CDR2 SMNVEV (reference sequence). The CDR3 spans 15 residues. V dropped 2 bases and J dropped 6 bases, with 15 bases sitting between them. CDR3 residues: CASSLKGDLDDTQYF. The CDR3 DNA follows: TGTGCCAGCAGTTTAAAGGGGGACTTAGATGATACGCAGTATTTT.